This passage covers 14 T cell receptor beta chains from one sample sequenced in a study of cytomegalovirus exposure and HLA in healthy donors. Primers: 60 Vbeta forward and 13 Jbeta reverse. Assay used: immunoSEQ multiplex PCR; TCRdb lists only in-frame clones, some missing. The sample shows 55,000 to 80,000 clones, around 80% of them seen only once. The sample consisted of PBMCs. All receptors derive from a woman younger than 45 in good health and CMV-seropositive.

The rearrangement links TRBV7-2 to TRBJ2-4; TRBD2 matches at 13 bases. V was clipped by 4 bases and J by 8 bases; unmatched bases: 2. The CDR3 spans 14 residues. Germline V gives CDR1 SGHTA, CDR2 FQGNSA. The CDR3: CASSSGLAGDIQYF. CDR3 DNA sequence: TGTGCCAGCAGCTCAGGACTAGCGGGAGACATTCAGTACTTC.

The gene calls are TRBV25-1 and TRBJ2-7; D gene uncertain. This CDR3 is built from 15 residues. Trimming cost V 1 base and J 2 bases, with 12 bases left between them. The germline V gene encodes CDR1 MGHDK and CDR2 SYGVNS. The CDR3 reads CASSESSAGPYEQYF. The CDR3 nucleotides are TGTGCCAGCAGTGAATCTTCGGCAGGCCCCTACGAGCAGTACTTC.

The genes are TRBV11-2 and TRBJ2-1, with D perhaps TRBD2 (5 bases). The CDR3 contains 13 residues. From germline, CDR1 is SGHAT and CDR2 FQNNGV. V was clipped by 0 bases and J by 9 bases, with 9 bases between them. This CDR3 reads CASSLESRGEQFF. In DNA, the CDR3 is TGTGCCAGCAGCTTAGAGTCCCGGGGTGAGCAGTTCTTC.

The V and J genes are TRBV4-1 and TRBJ2-3; 8 nucleotides match TRBD1. The V gene's germline CDR1 is MGHRA and CDR2 YSYEKL. The length of the CDR3 is 18 residues. Trimming at V came to 2 bases and at J to 2 bases, leaving 12 bases not matched to a gene. CDR3 coding DNA: TGCGCCAGCAGCCAAACTCATCGGACAGGGTGGGTCACAGATACGCAGTATTTT. As protein: CASSQTHRTGWVTDTQYF.

CDR3 DNA: TGTGCCAGCACACGGTTGAAAACTGGGGCCAACGTCCTGACTTTC. This codes for CASTRLKTGANVLTF. J is TRBJ2-6 and V is TRBV9; D is ambiguous. The CDR3 runs to 15 residues. Per the germline V gene, CDR1 is SGDLS and CDR2 is YYNGEE. Trimming removed 6 bases from V and 2 bases from J, with 12 bases in between.

V gene TRBV29-1 combines with J gene TRBJ2-7; maybe TRBD2 (5 bases). The germline V gene has CDR1 SQVTM and CDR2 ANQGSEA. The CDR3 covers 11 residues. Deletions cut 4 bases from V and 10 bases from J, with 14 bases between. The CDR3 coding sequence is TGCAGCGTTGGGAAAGAGCGGCTACAGTACTTC. Protein product: CSVGKERLQYF.

Here the CDR3 DNA reads TGTGCCAGCAGCTTAGGGCCTACTAATACCCAGTACTTC. Its protein is CASSLGPTNTQYF. The rearrangement joins TRBV7-2 to TRBJ2-5, with D uncertain. This CDR3 comprises 13 residues. Per germline, CDR1 SGHTA and CDR2 FQGNSA. Trimming cost V 1 base and J 8 bases, with 11 bases left between them.

The gene calls are TRBV7-2 and TRBJ1-5; D not resolved. The CDR3 is made up of 16 amino acids. V was cut by 1 base and J by 0 bases, with 10 bases left in between. Germline assignment: CDR1 SGHTA and CDR2 FQGNSA. In nucleotides, the CDR3 is TGTGCCAGCAGCTTAGGAGGGCGTTATAGCAATCAGCCCCAGCATTTT. Translated, it gives CASSLGGRYSNQPQHF.

Only a few counts were recorded for this clone. The chain links TRBV10-2 to TRBJ2-5; possibly TRBD2 for D (6 bases). The V end was cut by 7 bases, the J end by 5 bases, with 23 bases between. CDR3 length: 16 amino acids. Germline V gives CDR1 WSHSY, CDR2 SAAADI. CDR3 amino acids: CASTPAPGDGAETQYF. The CDR3 DNA sequence: TGCGCCAGCACCCCTGCCCCGGGGGACGGAGCGGAGACCCAGTACTTC.

This clone was observed a handful of times. V is TRBV5-1 and J is TRBJ2-7, with 8 bases aligning to TRBD1. Germline values: CDR1 SGHRS, CDR2 YFSETQ. The CDR3 sequence is 15 residues long. Trimming at V came to 0 bases and at J to 5 bases, leaving 7 bases not matched to a gene. The CDR3 DNA reads TGCGCCAGCAGCTTGGTTCCGGACAGGGACCACGAGCAGTACTTC. Amino acids: CASSLVPDRDHEQYF.

J is TRBJ2-7 and V is TRBV5-1; a possible D gene is TRBD2 (7 bases). The CDR3 runs 13 residues. Between the trimmed V and J ends, which lost 1 base and 6 bases, there was a span of 11 bases. The V gene's germline CDR1 is SGHRS and CDR2 YFSETQ. The CDR3 DNA reads TGCGCCAGCAGCTTGCGGGGGGCAGGCGAGCAGTACTTC. It yields the protein CASSLRGAGEQYF.

The chain combines TRBV7-2 with TRBJ1-5; D possibly corresponds to TRBD1 (6 bases). This CDR3 is built from 15 residues. CDR1 is SGHTA and CDR2 is FQGNSA in the germline V gene. The ends were cut back, 4 bases at V and 5 bases at J, with 15 bases in the middle. The CDR3, as DNA: TGTGCCAGCAGCTCCCAAACAGGGTTATATCAGCCCCAGCATTTT. It encodes CASSSQTGLYQPQHF.

CDR3: CASTLAGTGLTEQYF. For the CDR3, the DNA is TGTGCCAGCACCTTGGCGGGGACAGGACTTACGGAGCAGTACTTC. The V gene is TRBV6-6, the J gene TRBJ2-7, with TRBD1 matching 8 bases. The germline gives CDR1 MNHNY, CDR2 SVGAGI (reference sequence). The CDR3 is 15 residues long. The J segment lost 7 bases and the V segment lost 7 bases, leaving 15 bases of the junction unmatched.

J is TRBJ2-3 and V is TRBV29-1; D remains ambiguous. Per germline, CDR1 SQVTM and CDR2 ANQGSEA. The CDR3 covers 13 residues. The ends were cut back, 6 bases at V and 1 base at J, with 11 bases in the middle. DNA for the CDR3: TGCAGCGTGACGTTCCGGGGCACAGATACGCAGTATTTT. This translates into CSVTFRGTDTQYF.